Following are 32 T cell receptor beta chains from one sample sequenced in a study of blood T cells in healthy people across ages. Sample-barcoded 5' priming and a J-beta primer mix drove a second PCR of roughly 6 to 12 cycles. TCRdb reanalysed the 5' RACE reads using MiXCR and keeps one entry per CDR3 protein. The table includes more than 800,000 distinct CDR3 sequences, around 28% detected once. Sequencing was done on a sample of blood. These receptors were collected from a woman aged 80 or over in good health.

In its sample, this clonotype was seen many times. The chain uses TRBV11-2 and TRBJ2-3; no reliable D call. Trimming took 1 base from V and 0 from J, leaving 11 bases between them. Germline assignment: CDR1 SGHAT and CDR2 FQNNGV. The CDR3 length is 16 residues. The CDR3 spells CASSLGPFVSTDTQYF. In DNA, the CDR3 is TGTGCCAGCAGCTTAGGTCCTTTTGTTAGCACAGATACGCAGTATTTT.

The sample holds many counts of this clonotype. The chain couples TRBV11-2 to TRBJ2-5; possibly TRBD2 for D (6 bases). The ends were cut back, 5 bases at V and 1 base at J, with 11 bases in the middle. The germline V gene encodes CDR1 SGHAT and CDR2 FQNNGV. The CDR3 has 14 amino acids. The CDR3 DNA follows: TGTGCCAGCAGCACGGGACTGACCCAAGAGACCCAGTACTTC. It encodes CASSTGLTQETQYF.

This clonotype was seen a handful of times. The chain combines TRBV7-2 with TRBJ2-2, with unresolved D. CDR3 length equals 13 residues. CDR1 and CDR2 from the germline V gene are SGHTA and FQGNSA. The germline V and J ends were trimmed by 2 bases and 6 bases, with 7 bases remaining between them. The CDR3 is CASSLSRAGELFF. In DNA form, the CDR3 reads TGTGCCAGCAGCTTAAGTAGGGCCGGGGAGCTGTTTTTT.

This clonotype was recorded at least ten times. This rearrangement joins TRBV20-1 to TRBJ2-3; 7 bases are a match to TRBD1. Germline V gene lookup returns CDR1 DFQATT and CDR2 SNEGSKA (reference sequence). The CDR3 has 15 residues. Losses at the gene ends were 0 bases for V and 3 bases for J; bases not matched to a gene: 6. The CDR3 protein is CSARDTGQITDTQYF. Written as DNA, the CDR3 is TGCAGTGCTAGAGATACGGGACAGATTACAGATACGCAGTATTTT.

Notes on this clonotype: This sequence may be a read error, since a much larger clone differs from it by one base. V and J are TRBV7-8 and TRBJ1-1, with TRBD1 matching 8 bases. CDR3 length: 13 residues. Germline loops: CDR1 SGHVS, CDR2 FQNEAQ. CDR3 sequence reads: CASGTGLNTDAFF. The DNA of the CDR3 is TGTGCCAGCGGGACAGGTTTAAACACTGACGCTTTCTTT.

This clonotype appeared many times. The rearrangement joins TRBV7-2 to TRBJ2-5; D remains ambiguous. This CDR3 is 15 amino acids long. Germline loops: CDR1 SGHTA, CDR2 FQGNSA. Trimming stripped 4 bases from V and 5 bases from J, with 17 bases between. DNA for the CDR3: TGTGCCAGCAGCTCGATAGGCCGAATCCGGGAGACCCAGTACTTC. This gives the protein CASSSIGRIRETQYF.

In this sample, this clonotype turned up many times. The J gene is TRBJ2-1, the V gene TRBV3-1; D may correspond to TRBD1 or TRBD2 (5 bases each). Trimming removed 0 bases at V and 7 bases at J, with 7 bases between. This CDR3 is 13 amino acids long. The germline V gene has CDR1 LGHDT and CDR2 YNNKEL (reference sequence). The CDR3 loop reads CASSQDGGNEQFF. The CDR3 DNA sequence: TGTGCCAGCAGCCAAGATGGGGGTAATGAGCAGTTCTTC.

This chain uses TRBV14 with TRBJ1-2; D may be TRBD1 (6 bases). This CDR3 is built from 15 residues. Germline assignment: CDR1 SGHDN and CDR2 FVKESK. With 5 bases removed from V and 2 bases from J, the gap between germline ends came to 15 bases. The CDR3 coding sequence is TGTGCCAGCAGCTCTCTCTCGGGACAAAACTATGGCTACACCTTC. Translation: CASSSLSGQNYGYTF.

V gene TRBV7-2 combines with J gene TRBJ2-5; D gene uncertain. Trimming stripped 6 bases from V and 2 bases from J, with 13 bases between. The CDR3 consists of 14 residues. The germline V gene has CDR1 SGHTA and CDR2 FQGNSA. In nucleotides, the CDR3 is TGTGCCAGCAGTGAGCTGCACACTCAAGAGACCCAGTACTTC. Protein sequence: CASSELHTQETQYF.

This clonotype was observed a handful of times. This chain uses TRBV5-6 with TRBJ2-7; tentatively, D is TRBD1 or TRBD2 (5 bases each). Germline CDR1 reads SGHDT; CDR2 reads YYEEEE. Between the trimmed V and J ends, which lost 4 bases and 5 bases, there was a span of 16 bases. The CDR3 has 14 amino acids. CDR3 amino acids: CASSVAGARDEQYF. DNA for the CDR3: TGTGCCAGCAGCGTGGCCGGGGCGCGGGACGAGCAGTACTTC.

CDR3 loop: CASSPGTPSEKLFF. Here the CDR3 DNA reads TGTGCCAGCTCACCGGGGACACCTAGTGAAAAACTGTTTTTT. This sequence joins TRBV18 and TRBJ1-4, with D possibly TRBD1 on 6 matching bases. This CDR3 spans 14 amino acids. Germline V gives CDR1 KGHSH, CDR2 LQKENI. Trimming stripped 3 bases from V and 7 bases from J, with 12 bases between.

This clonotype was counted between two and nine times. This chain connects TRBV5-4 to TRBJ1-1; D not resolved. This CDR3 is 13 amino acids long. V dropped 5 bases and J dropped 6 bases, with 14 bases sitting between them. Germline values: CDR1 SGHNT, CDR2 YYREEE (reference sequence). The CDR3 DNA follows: TGTGCCAGCAGGGACTTTGGGAGGGCTGAAGCTTTCTTT. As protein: CASRDFGRAEAFF.

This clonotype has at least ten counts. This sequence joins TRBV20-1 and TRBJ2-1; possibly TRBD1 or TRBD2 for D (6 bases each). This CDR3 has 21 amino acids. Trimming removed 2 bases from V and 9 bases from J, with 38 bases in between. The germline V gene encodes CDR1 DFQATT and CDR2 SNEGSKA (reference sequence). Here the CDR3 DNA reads TGCAGTGCTAGAATCCGGGGGCTAATCCTCAGGTCTCTAGCGAAGGGGGGTGAGCAGTTCTTC. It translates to CSARIRGLILRSLAKGGEQFF.

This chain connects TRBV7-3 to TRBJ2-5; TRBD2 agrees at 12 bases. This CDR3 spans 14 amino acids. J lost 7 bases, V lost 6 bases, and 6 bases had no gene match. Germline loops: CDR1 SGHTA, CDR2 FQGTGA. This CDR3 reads CASRRLAGGRTQYF. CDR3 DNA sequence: TGTGCCAGCAGGAGGCTAGCGGGAGGGCGGACCCAGTACTTC. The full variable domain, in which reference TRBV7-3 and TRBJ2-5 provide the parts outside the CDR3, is GAGVSQTPSNKVTEKGKYVELRCDPISGHTALYWYRQSLGQGPEFLIYFQGTGAADDSGLPNDRFFAVRPEGSVSTLKIQRTERGDSAVYLCASRRLAGGRTQYFGPGTRLLVL.

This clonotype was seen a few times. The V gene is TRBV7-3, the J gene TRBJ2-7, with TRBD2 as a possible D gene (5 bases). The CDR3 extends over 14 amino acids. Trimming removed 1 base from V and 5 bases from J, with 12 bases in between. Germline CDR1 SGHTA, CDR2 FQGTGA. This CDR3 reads CASSLNPLDHEQYF. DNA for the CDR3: TGTGCCAGCAGCTTAAACCCACTAGATCACGAGCAGTACTTC.

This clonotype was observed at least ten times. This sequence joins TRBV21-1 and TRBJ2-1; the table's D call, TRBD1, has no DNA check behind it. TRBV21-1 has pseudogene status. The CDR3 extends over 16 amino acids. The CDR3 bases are TGTGCCAGCAGCAAAGGACAGAAAGGCCACTACAATGAGCAGTTCTTC. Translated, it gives CASSKGQKGHYNEQFF.

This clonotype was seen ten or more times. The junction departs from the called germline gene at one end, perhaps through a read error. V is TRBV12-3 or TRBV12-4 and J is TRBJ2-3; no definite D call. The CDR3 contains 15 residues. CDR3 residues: CASSFGSASTDAQYF. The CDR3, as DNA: TGTGCCAGCAGTTTCGGCAGCGCGAGCACAGATGCGCAGTATTTT.

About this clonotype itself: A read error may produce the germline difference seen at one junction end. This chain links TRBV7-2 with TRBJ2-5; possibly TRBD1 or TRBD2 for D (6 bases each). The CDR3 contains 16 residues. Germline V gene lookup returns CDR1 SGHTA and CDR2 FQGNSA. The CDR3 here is CASSQQQGLPGEAQYF. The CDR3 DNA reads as TGTGCCAGCAGCCAACAACAGGGCTTACCGGGAGAGGCCCAGTACTTC.

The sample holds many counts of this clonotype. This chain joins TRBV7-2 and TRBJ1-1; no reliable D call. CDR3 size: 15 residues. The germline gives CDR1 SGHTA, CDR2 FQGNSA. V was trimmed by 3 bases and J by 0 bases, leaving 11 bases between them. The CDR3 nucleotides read TGTGCCAGCAGCTTGAATAACCTCATGAACACTGAAGCTTTCTTT. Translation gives CASSLNNLMNTEAFF. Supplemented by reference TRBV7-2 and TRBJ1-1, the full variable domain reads GAGVSQSPSNKVTEKGKDVELRCDPISGHTALYWYRQSLGQGLEFLIYFQGNSAPDKSGLPSDRFSAERTGGSVSTLTIQRTQQEDSAVYLCASSLNNLMNTEAFFGQGTRLTVV.

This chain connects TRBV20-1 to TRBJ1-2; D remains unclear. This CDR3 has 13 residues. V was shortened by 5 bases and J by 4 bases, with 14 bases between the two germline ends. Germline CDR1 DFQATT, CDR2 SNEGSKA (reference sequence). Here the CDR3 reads CSAGTEGFYGYTF. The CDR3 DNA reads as TGCAGTGCTGGAACCGAGGGATTCTATGGCTACACCTTC.

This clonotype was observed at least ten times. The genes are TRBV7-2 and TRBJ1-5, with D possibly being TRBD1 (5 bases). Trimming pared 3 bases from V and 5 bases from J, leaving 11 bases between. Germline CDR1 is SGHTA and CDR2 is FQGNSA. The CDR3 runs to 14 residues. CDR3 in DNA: TGTGCCAGCAGCTTGACTGCGGGGGATCAGCCCCAGCATTTT. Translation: CASSLTAGDQPQHF. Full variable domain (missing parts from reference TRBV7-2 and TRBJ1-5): GAGVSQSPSNKVTEKGKDVELRCDPISGHTALYWYRQSLGQGLEFLIYFQGNSAPDKSGLPSDRFSAERTGGSVSTLTIQRTQQEDSAVYLCASSLTAGDQPQHFGDGTRLSIL.

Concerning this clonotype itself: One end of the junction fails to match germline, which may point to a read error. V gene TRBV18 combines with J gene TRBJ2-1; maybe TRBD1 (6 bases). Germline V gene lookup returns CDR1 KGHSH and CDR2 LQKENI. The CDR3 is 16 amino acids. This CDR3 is CAGSRRGQPPGDEQFF. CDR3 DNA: TGTGCCGGCTCCCGAAGAGGACAGCCTCCTGGGGATGAGCAGTTCTTC.

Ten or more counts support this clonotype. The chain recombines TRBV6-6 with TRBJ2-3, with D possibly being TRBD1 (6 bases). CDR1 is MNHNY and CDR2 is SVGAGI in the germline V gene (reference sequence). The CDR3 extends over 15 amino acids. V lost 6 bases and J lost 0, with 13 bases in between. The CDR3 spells CASRAQGASTDTQYF. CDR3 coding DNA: TGTGCCAGCAGAGCACAGGGAGCTAGCACAGATACGCAGTATTTT.

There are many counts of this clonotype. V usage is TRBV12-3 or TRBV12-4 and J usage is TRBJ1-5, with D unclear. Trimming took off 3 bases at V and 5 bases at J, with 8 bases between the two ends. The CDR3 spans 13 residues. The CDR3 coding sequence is TGTGCCAGCAGTTTCGGGGTTTATCAGCCCCAGCATTTT. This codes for CASSFGVYQPQHF.

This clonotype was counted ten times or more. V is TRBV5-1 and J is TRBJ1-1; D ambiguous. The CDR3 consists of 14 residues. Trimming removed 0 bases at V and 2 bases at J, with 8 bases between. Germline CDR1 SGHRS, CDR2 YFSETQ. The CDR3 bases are TGCGCCAGCAGCTTGGAGAGGGCCAACACTGAAGCTTTCTTT. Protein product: CASSLERANTEAFF.

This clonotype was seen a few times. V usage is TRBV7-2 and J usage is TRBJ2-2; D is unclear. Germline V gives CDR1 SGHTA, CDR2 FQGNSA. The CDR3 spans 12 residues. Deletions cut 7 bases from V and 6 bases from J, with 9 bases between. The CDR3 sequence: CASNSWSGELFF. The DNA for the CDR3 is TGTGCCAGCAACTCGTGGTCCGGGGAGCTGTTTTTT.

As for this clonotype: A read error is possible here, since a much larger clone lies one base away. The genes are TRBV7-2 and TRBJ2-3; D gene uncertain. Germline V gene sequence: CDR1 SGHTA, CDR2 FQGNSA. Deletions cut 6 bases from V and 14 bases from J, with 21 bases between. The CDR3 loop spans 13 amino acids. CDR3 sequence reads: CASSPPSRPERYF. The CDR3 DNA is TGTGCCAGCAGTCCACCCTCTAGACCCGAGCGGTATTTT.

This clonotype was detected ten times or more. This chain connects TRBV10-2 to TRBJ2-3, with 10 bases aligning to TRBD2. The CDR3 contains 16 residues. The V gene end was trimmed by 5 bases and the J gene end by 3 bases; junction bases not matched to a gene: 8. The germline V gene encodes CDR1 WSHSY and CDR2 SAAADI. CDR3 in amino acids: CASSHGLAGGTDTQYF. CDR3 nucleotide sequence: TGCGCCAGCAGTCACGGATTAGCGGGGGGTACAGATACGCAGTATTTT.

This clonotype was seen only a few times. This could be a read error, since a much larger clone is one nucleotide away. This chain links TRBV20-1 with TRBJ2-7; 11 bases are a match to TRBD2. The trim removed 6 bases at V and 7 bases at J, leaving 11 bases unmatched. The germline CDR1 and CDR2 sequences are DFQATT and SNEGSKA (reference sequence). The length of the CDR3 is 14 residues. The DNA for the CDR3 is TGCAGTGCCCCAAGAGGACTAGCGGGCTATGAGCAGTACTTC. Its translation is CSAPRGLAGYEQYF.

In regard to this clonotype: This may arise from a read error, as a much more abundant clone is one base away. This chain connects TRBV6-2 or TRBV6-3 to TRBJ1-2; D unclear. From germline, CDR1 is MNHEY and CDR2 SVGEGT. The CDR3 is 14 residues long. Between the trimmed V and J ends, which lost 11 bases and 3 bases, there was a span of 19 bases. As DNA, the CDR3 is TGTGCCGGTCGCAAGCAGGCTCGAGACTATGGCTACACCTTC. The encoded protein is CAGRKQARDYGYTF.

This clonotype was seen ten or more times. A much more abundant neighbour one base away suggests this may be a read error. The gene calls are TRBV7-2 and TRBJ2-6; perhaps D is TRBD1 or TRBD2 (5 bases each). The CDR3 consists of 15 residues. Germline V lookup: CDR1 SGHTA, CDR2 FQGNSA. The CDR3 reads CASSSPGRRTNVRTF. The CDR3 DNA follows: TGTGCCAGCAGCTCCCCGGGACGTCGAACCAACGTCCGGACTTTC.

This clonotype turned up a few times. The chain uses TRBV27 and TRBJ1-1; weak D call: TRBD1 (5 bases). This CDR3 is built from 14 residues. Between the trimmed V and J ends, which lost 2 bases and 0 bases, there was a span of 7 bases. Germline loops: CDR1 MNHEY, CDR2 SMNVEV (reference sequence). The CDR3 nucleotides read TGTGCCAGCAGTTTACGGGGGGTGAACACTGAAGCTTTCTTT. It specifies CASSLRGVNTEAFF.